This T cell receptor (beta chain) was observed in a study of blood T cells in healthy people across ages. This clonotype was observed a few times. Using a J-beta primer mix together with a sample-barcoded 5' primer, a second PCR was run for about 6 to 12 cycles. One entry per CDR3 protein, called by TCRdb with MiXCR from the 5' RACE reads. Found here are approximately 760,000 distinct CDR3 sequences, roughly 25% of them singletons; the top ten hold more than 8%. V lost 6 bases to trimming and J lost 0 bases, with 12 bases between them. This CDR3 contains 15 residues. This sample also belongs to another study, concerning T cells of mothers and their children.

This receptor was obtained from a boy under 18 in good health. The V gene is TRBV12-3 or TRBV12-4, the J gene TRBJ1-3; D is undetermined. The sample comprised blood. The DNA for the CDR3 is TGTGCCAGCAGCCAAAACTTAGGCTCTGGAAACACCATATATTTT. As protein: CASSQNLGSGNTIYF.